The following is a T cell receptor beta chain sequence with its context. The sample originates from a study of T cells in tuberculosis. After thawing and overnight rest, PBMC were stained with GMM-loaded CD1B tetramer, viability dye and anti-CD3 for sorting. CD1B tetramers were loaded with Rhodococcus equi-derived C32 glucose monomycolate. From each donor, some 96,000 tetramer-negative cells were sorted. This CDR3 contains 16 residues. CDR1 and CDR2 from the germline V gene are MGHRA and YSYEKL. Unmatched junction bases numbered 11, after V lost 2 bases and J lost 10 bases. Sequenced by immunoSEQ multiplex PCR; TCRdb stores in-frame clones only, minus some. The sample consists of about 54,000 clones, approximately 86% of them appearing once.

Sequenced sample: CD1b-GMM tetramer-negative cells sorted from PBMCs. This sequence originates from an adult woman with latent tuberculosis. The chain has TRBV4-1 and TRBJ2-1, with TRBD2 matching 10 bases. The CDR3: CASSQRLAGLGKEQFF. The CDR3 nucleotides are TGCGCCAGCAGCCAAAGACTAGCGGGCCTAGGAAAGGAGCAGTTCTTC.